This T cell receptor beta chain was sequenced for a study of shared clonotypes between healthy human individuals. Study at large: CD8 memory received one plate per donor, CD8 naive two, CD4 memory three and CD4 naive three. Study results and limitations: Across a handful of donors, naive CD4 shared around 5.1%, naive CD8 around 3.5%, memory CD4 over 2%, memory CD8 around 0.42%.

The length of the CDR3 is 14 residues. V lost 4 bases, J lost 5 bases, and 15 bases lay in between. The V gene's germline CDR1 is SGHRS and CDR2 YFSETQ. The assay was carried out at the deep level. The table came from immunoSEQ multiplex PCR; TCRdb's copy has only in-frame clones and leaves some out. This repertoire shows roughly 2.2 million clones, roughly 93% found once; its top ten account for 0.39%. Note on this clone: Its antigen is as yet unknown.

The genes are TRBV5-1 and TRBJ1-1, with D hard to call. The origin of this receptor is a man younger than 35 in good health. Some clones in this sample may be carry-over from other donors' samples. The sequenced sample was naive CD4+ T cells from PBMCs. The subset here: CD45RA+ positively selected. The CDR3: CASSTDRLGTEAFF. The DNA for the CDR3 is TGCGCCAGCAGCACGGACCGTCTGGGGACTGAAGCTTTCTTT. The full variable domain, completed using reference TRBV5-1 and TRBJ1-1, is KAGVTQTPRYLIKTRGQQVTLSCSPISGHRSVSWYQQTPGQGLQFLFEYFSETQRNKGNFPGRFSGRQFSNSRSEMNVSTLELGDSALYLCASSTDRLGTEAFFGQGTRLTVV.